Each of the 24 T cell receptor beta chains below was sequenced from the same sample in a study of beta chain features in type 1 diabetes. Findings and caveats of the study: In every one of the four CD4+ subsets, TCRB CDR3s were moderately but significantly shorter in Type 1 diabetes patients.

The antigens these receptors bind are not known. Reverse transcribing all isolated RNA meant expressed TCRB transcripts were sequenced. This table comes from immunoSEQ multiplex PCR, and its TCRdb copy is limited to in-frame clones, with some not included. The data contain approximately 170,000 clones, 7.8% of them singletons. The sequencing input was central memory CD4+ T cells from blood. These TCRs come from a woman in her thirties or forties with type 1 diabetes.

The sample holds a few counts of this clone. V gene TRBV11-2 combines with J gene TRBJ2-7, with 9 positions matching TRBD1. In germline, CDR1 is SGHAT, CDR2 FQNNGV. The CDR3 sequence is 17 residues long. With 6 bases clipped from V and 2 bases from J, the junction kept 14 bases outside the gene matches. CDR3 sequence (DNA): TGTGCCAGCAGTTTCGACTTCCCCGGACAGGGGCCCTACGAGCAGTACTTC. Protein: CASSFDFPGQGPYEQYF.

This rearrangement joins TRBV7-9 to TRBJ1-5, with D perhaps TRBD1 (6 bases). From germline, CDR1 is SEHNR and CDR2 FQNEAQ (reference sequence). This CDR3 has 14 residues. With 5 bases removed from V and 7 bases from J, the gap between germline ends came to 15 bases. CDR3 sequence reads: CASSRGGGGQPQHF. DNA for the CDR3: TGTGCCAGCAGCCGGGGGGGCGGGGGCCAGCCCCAGCATTTT.

The CDR3 region is CASSFTSGSQNEQFF. DNA of the CDR3: TGTGCCAGCAGTTTTACTAGCGGGAGTCAGAATGAGCAGTTCTTC. The chain couples TRBV7-6 to TRBJ2-1; 11 bases align to TRBD2. The V gene's germline CDR1 is SGHVS and CDR2 FNYEAQ. Trimming at V came to 6 bases and at J to 7 bases, leaving 8 bases not matched to a gene. The CDR3 is 15 amino acids. The complete variable domain, with remaining parts taken from reference TRBV7-6 and TRBJ2-1, reads GAGVSQSPRYKVTKRGQDVALRCDPISGHVSLYWYRQALGQGPEFLTYFNYEAQQDKSGLPNDRFSAERPEGSISTLTIQRTEQRDSAMYRCASSFTSGSQNEQFFGPGTRLTVL.

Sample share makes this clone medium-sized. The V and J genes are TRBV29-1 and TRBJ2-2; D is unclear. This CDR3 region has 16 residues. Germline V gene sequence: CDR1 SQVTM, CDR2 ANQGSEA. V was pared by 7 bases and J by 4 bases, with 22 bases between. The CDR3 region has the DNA TGCAGCGCCTCCCCGGGTGGGTCGGATGTCACCGGGGAGCTGTTTTTT. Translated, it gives CSASPGGSDVTGELFF.

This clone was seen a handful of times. The CDR3 reads CASSVQGEAGNTIYF. The CDR3 coding sequence is TGTGCCAGCAGCGTTCAGGGGGAGGCTGGAAACACCATATATTTT. This chain links TRBV9 with TRBJ1-3, with 7 bases identical to TRBD1. V shed 2 bases, J shed 2 bases, and the junction held 4 bases outside the gene matches. This CDR3 is built from 15 residues. The germline CDR1 and CDR2 sequences are SGDLS and YYNGEE.

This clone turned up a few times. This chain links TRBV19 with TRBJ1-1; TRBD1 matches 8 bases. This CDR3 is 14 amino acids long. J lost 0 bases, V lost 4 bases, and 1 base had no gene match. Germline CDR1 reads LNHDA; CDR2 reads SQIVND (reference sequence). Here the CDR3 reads CASSRDRMNTEAFF. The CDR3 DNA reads TGTGCCAGTAGTAGGGACAGGATGAACACTGAAGCTTTCTTT.

CDR3 DNA: TGCGCCAGCAGCTCGGACCCGGGATCCTCCTACGAGCAGTACTTC. As protein: CASSSDPGSSYEQYF. The gene calls are TRBV5-1 and TRBJ2-7, with a weak D call TRBD2 (5 bases). Trimming took 3 bases from V and 0 from J, leaving 13 bases between them. Germline CDR1 and CDR2: SGHRS and YFSETQ. The CDR3 spans 15 residues.

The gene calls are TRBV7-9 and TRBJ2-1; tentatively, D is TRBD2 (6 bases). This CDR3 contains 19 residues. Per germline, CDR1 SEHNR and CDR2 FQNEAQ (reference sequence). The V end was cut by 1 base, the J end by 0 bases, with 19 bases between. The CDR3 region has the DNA TGTGCCAGCAGCTTAGGGGGGGACTTCTTAGTCCCCTCCTACAATGAGCAGTTCTTC. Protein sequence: CASSLGGDFLVPSYNEQFF.

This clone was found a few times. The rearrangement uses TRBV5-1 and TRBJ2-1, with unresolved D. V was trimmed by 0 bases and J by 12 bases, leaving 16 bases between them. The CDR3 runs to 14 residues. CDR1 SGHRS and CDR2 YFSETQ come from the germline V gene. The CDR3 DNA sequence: TGCGCCAGCAGCTTGGGGGTGGAGAGAGGTGGGCAGTTCTTC. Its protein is CASSLGVERGGQFF.

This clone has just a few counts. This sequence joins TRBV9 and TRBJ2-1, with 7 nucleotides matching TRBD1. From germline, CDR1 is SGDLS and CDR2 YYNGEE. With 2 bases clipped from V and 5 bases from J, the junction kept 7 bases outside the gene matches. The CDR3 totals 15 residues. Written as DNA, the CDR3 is TGTGCCAGCAGCGTGAACCCGACAGGGAACAATGAGCAGTTCTTC. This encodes CASSVNPTGNNEQFF. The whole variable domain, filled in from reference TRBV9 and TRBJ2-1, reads DSGVTQTPKHLITATGQRVTLRCSPRSGDLSVYWYQQSLDQGLQFLIQYYNGEERAKGNILERFSAQQFPDLHSELNLSSLELGDSALYFCASSVNPTGNNEQFFGPGTRLTVL.

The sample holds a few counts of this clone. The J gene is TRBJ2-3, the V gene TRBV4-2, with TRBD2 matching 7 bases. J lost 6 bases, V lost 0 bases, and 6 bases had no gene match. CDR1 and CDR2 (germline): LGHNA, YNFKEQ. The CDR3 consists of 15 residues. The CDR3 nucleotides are TGTGCCAGCAGCCAAGAGGAGCGGGGAGGGGATACGCAGTATTTT. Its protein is CASSQEERGGDTQYF.

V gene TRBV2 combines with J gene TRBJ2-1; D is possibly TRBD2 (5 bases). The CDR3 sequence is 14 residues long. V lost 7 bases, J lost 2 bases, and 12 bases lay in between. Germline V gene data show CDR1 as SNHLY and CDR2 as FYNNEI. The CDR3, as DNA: TGTGCCAGCAACAAGGGAGTAGCCTACAATGAGCAGTTCTTC. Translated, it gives CASNKGVAYNEQFF.

DNA of the CDR3: TGTGCCTGGAGTGTATCCAGGCAAGGCTATGGCTACACCTTC. It translates to CAWSVSRQGYGYTF. The chain joins TRBV30 to TRBJ1-2; D unresolved. The CDR3 is 14 residues long. The V end was cut by 0 bases, the J end by 4 bases, with 12 bases between. Germline V gene lookup returns CDR1 GTSNPN and CDR2 SVGIG (reference sequence).

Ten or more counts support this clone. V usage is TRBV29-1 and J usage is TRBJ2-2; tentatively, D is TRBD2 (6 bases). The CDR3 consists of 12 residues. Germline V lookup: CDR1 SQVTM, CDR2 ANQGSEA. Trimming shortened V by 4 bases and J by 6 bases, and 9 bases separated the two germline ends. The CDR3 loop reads CSVAASAGELFF. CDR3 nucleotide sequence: TGCAGCGTTGCGGCTAGCGCCGGGGAGCTGTTTTTT.

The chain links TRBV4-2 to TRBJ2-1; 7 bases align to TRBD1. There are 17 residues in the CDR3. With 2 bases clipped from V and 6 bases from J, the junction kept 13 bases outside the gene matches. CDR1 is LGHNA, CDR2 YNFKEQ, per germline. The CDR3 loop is CASSQSSQGQRFNEQFF. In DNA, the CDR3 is TGTGCCAGCAGCCAATCTTCTCAGGGACAGAGATTCAATGAGCAGTTCTTC.

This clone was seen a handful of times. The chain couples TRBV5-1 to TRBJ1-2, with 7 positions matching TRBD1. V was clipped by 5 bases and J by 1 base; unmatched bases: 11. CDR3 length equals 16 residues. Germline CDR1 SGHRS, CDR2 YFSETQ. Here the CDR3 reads CASRRESGTVNYGYTF. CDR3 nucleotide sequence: TGCGCCAGCAGGAGGGAATCCGGGACAGTTAACTATGGCTACACCTTC. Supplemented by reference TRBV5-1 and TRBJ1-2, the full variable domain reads KAGVTQTPRYLIKTRGQQVTLSCSPISGHRSVSWYQQTPGQGLQFLFEYFSETQRNKGNFPGRFSGRQFSNSRSEMNVSTLELGDSALYLCASRRESGTVNYGYTFGSGTRLTVV.

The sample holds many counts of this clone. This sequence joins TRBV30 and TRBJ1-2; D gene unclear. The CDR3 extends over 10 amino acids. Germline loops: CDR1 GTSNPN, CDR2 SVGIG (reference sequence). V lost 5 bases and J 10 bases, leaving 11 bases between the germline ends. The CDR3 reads CAWGLTHYTF. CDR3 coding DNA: TGTGCCTGGGGACTTACCCACTACACCTTC.

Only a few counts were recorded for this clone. In DNA, the CDR3 is TGCGCCAGCAGCTCAATGCGGGAGGCCAGGGAGACCCAGTACTTC. Protein sequence: CASSSMREARETQYF. The chain employs TRBV5-1 and TRBJ2-5; 8 bases match TRBD2. This CDR3 contains 15 residues. V lost 3 bases and J lost 5; bases outside the gene matches: 9. Germline V CDR1 and CDR2: SGHRS, YFSETQ.

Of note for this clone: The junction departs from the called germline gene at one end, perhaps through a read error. The CDR3 loop reads CAISESKGQLLLF. As DNA, the CDR3 is TGTGCCATCAGTGAGTCGAAGGGACAGCTACTTCTTTTT. V and J are TRBV10-3 and TRBJ1-4; 7 nucleotides line up with TRBD1. This CDR3 spans 13 amino acids. Germline lookup yields CDR1 ENHRY and CDR2 SYGVKD.

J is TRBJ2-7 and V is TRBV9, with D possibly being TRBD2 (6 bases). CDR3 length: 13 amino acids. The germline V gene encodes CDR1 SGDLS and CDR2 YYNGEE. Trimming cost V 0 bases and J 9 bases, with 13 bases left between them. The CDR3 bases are TGTGCCAGCAGCGTAGGGAGGGATTCAGTGCAGTACTTC. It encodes CASSVGRDSVQYF.

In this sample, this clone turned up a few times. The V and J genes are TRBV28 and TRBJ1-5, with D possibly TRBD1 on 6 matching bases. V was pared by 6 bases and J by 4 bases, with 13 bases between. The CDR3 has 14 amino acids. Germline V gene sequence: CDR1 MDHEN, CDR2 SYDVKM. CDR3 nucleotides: TGTGCCAGCAGATCAGACAGGACGAATCAGCCCCAGCATTTT. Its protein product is CASRSDRTNQPQHF. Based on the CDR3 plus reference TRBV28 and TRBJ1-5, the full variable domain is DVKVTQSSRYLVKRTGEKVFLECVQDMDHENMFWYRQDPGLGLRLIYFSYDVKMKEKGDIPEGYSVSREKKERFSLILESASTNQTSMYLCASRSDRTNQPQHFGDGTRLSIL.

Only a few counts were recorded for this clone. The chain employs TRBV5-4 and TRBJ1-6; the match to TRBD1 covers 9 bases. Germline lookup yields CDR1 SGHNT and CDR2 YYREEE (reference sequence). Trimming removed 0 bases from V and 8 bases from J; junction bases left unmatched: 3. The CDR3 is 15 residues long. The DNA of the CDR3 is TGTGCCAGCAGCTTGGCCACAGGGGGCGATTCACCCCTCCACTTT. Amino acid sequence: CASSLATGGDSPLHF.

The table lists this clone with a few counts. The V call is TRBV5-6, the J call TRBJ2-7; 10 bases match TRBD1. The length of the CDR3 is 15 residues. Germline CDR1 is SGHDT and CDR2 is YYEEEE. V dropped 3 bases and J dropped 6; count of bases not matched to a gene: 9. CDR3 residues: CASSSPGQGKSEQYF. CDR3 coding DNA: TGTGCCAGCAGCTCTCCGGGACAGGGGAAGAGCGAGCAGTACTTC.

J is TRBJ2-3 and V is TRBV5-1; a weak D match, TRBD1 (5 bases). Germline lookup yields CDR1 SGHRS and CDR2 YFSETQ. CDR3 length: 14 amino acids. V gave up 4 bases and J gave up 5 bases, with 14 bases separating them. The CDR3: CASSPTGTQDTQYF. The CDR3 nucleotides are TGCGCCAGCAGCCCAACAGGCACCCAAGATACGCAGTATTTT.